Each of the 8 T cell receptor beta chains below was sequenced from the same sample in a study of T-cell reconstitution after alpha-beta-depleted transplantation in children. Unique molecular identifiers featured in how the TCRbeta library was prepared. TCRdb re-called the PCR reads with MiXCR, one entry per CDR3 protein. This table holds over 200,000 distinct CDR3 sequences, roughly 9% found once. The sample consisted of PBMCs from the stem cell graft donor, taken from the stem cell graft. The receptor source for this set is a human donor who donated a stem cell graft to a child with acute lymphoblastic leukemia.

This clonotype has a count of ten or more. The CDR3 DNA is TGTGCCAGCACATCTATAAGCTCCTACGAGCAGTACTTC. Translation gives CASTSISSYEQYF. The chain carries TRBV2 and TRBJ2-7; D not resolved. This CDR3 comprises 13 residues. CDR1 and CDR2 from the germline V gene are SNHLY and FYNNEI. Trimming shortened V by 7 bases and J by 0 bases, and 10 bases separated the two germline ends.

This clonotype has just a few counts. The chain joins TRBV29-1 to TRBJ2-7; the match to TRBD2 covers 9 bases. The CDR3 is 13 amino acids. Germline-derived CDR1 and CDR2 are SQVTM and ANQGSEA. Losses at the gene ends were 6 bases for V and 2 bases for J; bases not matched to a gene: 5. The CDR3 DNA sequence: TGCAGCGTAGAACAGCGGGGGGCCTACGAGCAGTACTTC. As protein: CSVEQRGAYEQYF.

In nucleotides, the CDR3 is TGTGCCAGCACCCGGCACGGGGAGAGCACTGAAGCTTTCTTT. This gives the protein CASTRHGESTEAFF. This chain joins TRBV12-3 or TRBV12-4 and TRBJ1-1; D call uncertain. V shed 7 bases and J shed 4 bases, with 16 bases lying between them. The CDR3 is 14 amino acids.

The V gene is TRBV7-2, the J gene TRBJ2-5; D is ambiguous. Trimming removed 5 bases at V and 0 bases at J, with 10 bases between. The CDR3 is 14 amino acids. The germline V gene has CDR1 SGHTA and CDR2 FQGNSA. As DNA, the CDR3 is TGTGCCAGCAGCCCCGACACCTACCAAGAGACCCAGTACTTC. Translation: CASSPDTYQETQYF.

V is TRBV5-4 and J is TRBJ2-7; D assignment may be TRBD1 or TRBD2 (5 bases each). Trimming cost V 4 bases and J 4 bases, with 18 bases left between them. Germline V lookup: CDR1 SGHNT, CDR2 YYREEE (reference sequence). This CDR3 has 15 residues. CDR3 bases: TGTGCCAGCAGCGAAACCGGGACCGCTTCGTACGAGCAGTACTTC. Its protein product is CASSETGTASYEQYF.

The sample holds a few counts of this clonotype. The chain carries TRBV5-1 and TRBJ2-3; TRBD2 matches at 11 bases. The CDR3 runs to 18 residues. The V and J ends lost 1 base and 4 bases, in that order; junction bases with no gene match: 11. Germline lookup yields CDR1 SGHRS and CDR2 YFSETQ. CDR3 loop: CASSLRASGGFAADTQYF. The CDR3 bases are TGCGCCAGCAGCTTGAGGGCTAGCGGGGGGTTCGCGGCAGATACGCAGTATTTT. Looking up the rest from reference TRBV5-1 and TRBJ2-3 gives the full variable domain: KAGVTQTPRYLIKTRGQQVTLSCSPISGHRSVSWYQQTPGQGLQFLFEYFSETQRNKGNFPGRFSGRQFSNSRSEMNVSTLELGDSALYLCASSLRASGGFAADTQYFGPGTRLTVL.

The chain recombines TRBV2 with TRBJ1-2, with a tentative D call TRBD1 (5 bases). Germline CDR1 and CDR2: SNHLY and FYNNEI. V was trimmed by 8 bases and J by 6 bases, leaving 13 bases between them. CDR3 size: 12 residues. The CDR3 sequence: CASGYGGDGYTF. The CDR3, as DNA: TGTGCCAGCGGGTACGGAGGGGATGGCTACACCTTC.

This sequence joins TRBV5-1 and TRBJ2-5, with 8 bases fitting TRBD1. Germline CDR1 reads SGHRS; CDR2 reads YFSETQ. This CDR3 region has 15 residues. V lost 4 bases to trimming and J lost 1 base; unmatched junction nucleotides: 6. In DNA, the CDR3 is TGCGCCAGCAGCGGACAGGGATTACCCCAAGAGACCCAGTACTTC. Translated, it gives CASSGQGLPQETQYF.